The 17 T cell receptor beta chains given below trace back to one sample, sequenced in a study of blood T cell repertoires in COVID-19. The repertoire was sequenced with immunoSEQ multiplex PCR; TCRdb's copy has only in-frame clones and lacks some. In the table there are approximately 190,000 clones, around 90% of which are singletons. The sequencing input was peripheral blood. The receptors were gathered from a man between 50 and 59 years old with acute or convalescent COVID-19.

The CDR3 nucleotides read TGTGCCAGCAGTTTAGGGGGGGAGAGGCAGCCCCAGCATTTT. Translated, it gives CASSLGGERQPQHF. This chain joins TRBV28 and TRBJ1-5; D possibly corresponds to TRBD1 (5 bases). Deletions cut 2 bases from V and 7 bases from J, with 12 bases between. This CDR3 is 14 amino acids long. In germline, CDR1 is MDHEN, CDR2 SYDVKM.

The CDR3 sequence: CASRDTGGSVYGYTF. Here the CDR3 DNA reads TGTGCCAGCAGGGATACAGGGGGATCCGTCTATGGCTACACCTTC. V and J are TRBV6-5 and TRBJ1-2; 8 bases fit TRBD1. The germline V gene has CDR1 MNHEY and CDR2 SVGAGI. The ends lost 6 bases at V and 4 bases at J; junction bases unmatched: 10. This CDR3 spans 15 amino acids.

This sequence joins TRBV7-2 and TRBJ2-1; 13 bases map to TRBD2. J was trimmed by 5 bases and V by 5 bases; bases with no gene match: 6. There are 16 residues in the CDR3. Germline V CDR1 and CDR2: SGHTA, FQGNSA. This CDR3 reads CASSPPGLAGNNEQFF. DNA of the CDR3: TGTGCCAGCAGCCCACCGGGACTAGCGGGAAACAATGAGCAGTTCTTC.

A few counts support this clone. This chain connects TRBV11-2 to TRBJ1-1, with 7 bases matching TRBD1. The CDR3 is made up of 13 amino acids. V lost 5 bases to trimming and J lost 5 bases; unmatched junction nucleotides: 5. CDR1 SGHAT and CDR2 FQNNGV come from the germline V gene. The CDR3 protein is CASSRQGGTEAFF. In DNA, the CDR3 is TGTGCCAGCAGCCGACAGGGTGGGACTGAAGCTTTCTTT.

J is TRBJ2-1 and V is TRBV6-5; TRBD2 is a possible D gene (6 bases). The germline CDR1 and CDR2 sequences are MNHEY and SVGAGI. The V end lost 4 bases, the J end lost 1 base, and 14 bases lay between the germline ends. The CDR3 length is 16 residues. The CDR3 is CASSSKRAPSYNEQFF. The CDR3 DNA is TGTGCCAGCAGTTCCAAGCGGGCCCCTTCCTACAATGAGCAGTTCTTC.

The V and J genes are TRBV2 and TRBJ1-3; 8 bases agree with TRBD1. Germline lookup yields CDR1 SNHLY and CDR2 FYNNEI. V shed 6 bases, J shed 4 bases, and the junction held 8 bases outside the gene matches. The CDR3 sequence is 15 residues long. The CDR3 reads CASREGQAKGNTIYF. Written as DNA, the CDR3 is TGTGCCAGCAGAGAGGGACAGGCTAAAGGAAACACCATATATTTT.

The CDR3 spells CASSLEGLNTGELFF. The DNA of the CDR3 is TGTGCCAGCAGCTTAGAGGGACTGAACACCGGGGAGCTGTTTTTT. The chain carries TRBV7-2 and TRBJ2-2, with D possibly being TRBD2 (6 bases). The V gene's germline CDR1 is SGHTA and CDR2 FQGNSA. CDR3 length: 15 amino acids. Trimming took 1 base from V and 1 from J, leaving 7 bases between them.

The CDR3 reads CASSVQGADTQYF. DNA for the CDR3: TGTGCCAGCAGCGTCCAGGGGGCAGATACGCAGTATTTT. The rearrangement links TRBV9 to TRBJ2-3, with 7 bases aligning to TRBD1. The CDR3 runs to 13 residues. Germline CDR1 is SGDLS and CDR2 is YYNGEE. Trimming cost V 2 bases and J 4 bases; bases outside gene matches: 1.

This clone was observed once. J is TRBJ1-5 and V is TRBV7-5; the table's D call TRBD1 went unverified against the DNA. TRBV7-5 is an annotated pseudogene. The CDR3 runs 16 residues. The CDR3, as DNA: TGTGTCAGAAGCATTCGCGGGACAGGGCTTCTCCAGCCCCAGCATTTT. Translated: CVRSIRGTGLLQPQHF.

The chain recombines TRBV30 with TRBJ1-2, with a tentative D call TRBD1 (6 bases). V was pared by 1 base and J by 7 bases, with 19 bases between. This CDR3 comprises 15 residues. Per germline, CDR1 GTSNPN and CDR2 SVGIG (reference sequence). The CDR3 protein is CAWSGGIGTGLGYTF. Here the CDR3 DNA reads TGTGCCTGGAGTGGAGGTATAGGAACAGGGCTTGGCTACACCTTC. Full variable domain (rest looked up from reference TRBV30 and TRBJ1-2): SQTIHQWPATLVQPVGSPLSLECTVEGTSNPNLYWYRQAAGRGLQLLFYSVGIGQISSEVPQNLSASRPQDRQFILSSKKLLLSDSGFYLCAWSGGIGTGLGYTFGSGTRLTVV.

This clone was counted once. This sequence joins TRBV7-3 and TRBJ2-6, with 7 bases aligning to TRBD2. The CDR3 totals 16 residues. In germline, CDR1 is SGHTA, CDR2 FQGTGA. J was trimmed by 0 bases and V by 5 bases; bases with no gene match: 4. The CDR3 nucleotides are TGTGCCAGCAGCACCTCGGGGGGCTCTGGGGCCAACGTCCTGACTTTC. It is translated as CASSTSGGSGANVLTF.

CDR3 amino acids: CASSRDMNTEAFF. The DNA for the CDR3 is TGTGCCAGCAGCCGGGACATGAACACTGAAGCTTTCTTT. The chain joins TRBV7-9 to TRBJ1-1; tentatively, D is TRBD1 (6 bases). The CDR3 is made up of 13 amino acids. V shed 5 bases and J shed 0 bases, with 7 bases lying between them. From germline, CDR1 is SEHNR and CDR2 FQNEAQ (reference sequence). Full variable domain (rest looked up from reference TRBV7-9 and TRBJ1-1): DTGVSQNPRHKITKRGQNVTFRCDPISEHNRLYWYRQTLGQGPEFLTYFQNEAQLEKSRLLSDRFSAERPKGSFSTLEIQRTEQGDSAMYLCASSRDMNTEAFFGQGTRLTVV.

V is TRBV5-1 and J is TRBJ1-1, with D perhaps TRBD1 (5 bases). The CDR3 totals 17 residues. Germline V gene data show CDR1 as SGHRS and CDR2 as YFSETQ. Trimming cost V 4 bases and J 3 bases, with 22 bases left between them. CDR3 protein: CASSPGGARHKDTEAFF. The CDR3 nucleotides read TGCGCCAGCAGCCCCGGCGGGGCGAGACACAAGGACACTGAAGCTTTCTTT.

This chain uses TRBV3-1 (or the pseudogene TRBV3-2) with TRBJ2-2; 7 bases map to TRBD2. Unmatched junction bases numbered 9, after V lost 2 bases and J lost 0 bases. This CDR3 region has 18 residues. In germline, CDR1 is LGHDT, CDR2 YNNKEL (reference sequence). The CDR3 is CASSQRQLGGTNTGELFF. The CDR3 region has the DNA TGTGCCAGCAGCCAACGGCAGCTGGGGGGGACGAACACCGGGGAGCTGTTTTTT.

The gene calls are TRBV18 and TRBJ2-3, with 7 nucleotides matching TRBD1. Germline V lookup: CDR1 KGHSH, CDR2 LQKENI. The V segment lost 4 bases and the J segment 1 base; nucleotides outside the gene matches: 5. The CDR3 sequence is 15 residues long. The DNA of the CDR3 is TGTGCCAGCTCACTCTCCGGGACAGGCACAGATACGCAGTATTTT. It specifies CASSLSGTGTDTQYF. The full variable domain, completed using reference TRBV18 and TRBJ2-3, is NAGVMQNPRHLVRRRGQEARLRCSPMKGHSHVYWYRQLPEEGLKFMVYLQKENIIDESGMPKERFSAEFPKEGPSILRIQQVVRGDSAAYFCASSLSGTGTDTQYFGPGTRLTVL.

This clone has more than one count but fewer than ten. The gene calls are TRBV2 and TRBJ1-5; D is uncertain. This CDR3 contains 12 residues. Trimming removed 9 bases at V and 10 bases at J, with 16 bases between. Germline V gene data show CDR1 as SNHLY and CDR2 as FYNNEI. The CDR3 protein is CASLAVAPPQHF. The CDR3 nucleotides are TGTGCCAGTCTGGCGGTGGCCCCACCCCAGCATTTT. Filled out from reference TRBV2 and TRBJ1-5, the complete variable domain reads EPEVTQTPSHQVTQMGQEVILRCVPISNHLYFYWYRQILGQKVEFLVSFYNNEISEKSEIFDDQFSVERPDGSNFTLKIRSTKLEDSAMYFCASLAVAPPQHFGDGTRLSIL.

The gene calls are TRBV27 and TRBJ1-4; maybe TRBD1 (5 bases). The V gene's germline CDR1 is MNHEY and CDR2 SMNVEV (reference sequence). Trimming shortened V by 3 bases and J by 3 bases, and 8 bases separated the two germline ends. The length of the CDR3 is 14 residues. In DNA, the CDR3 is TGTGCCAGCAGTTTCCGGGGGGCTAATGAAAAACTGTTTTTT. Encoded protein: CASSFRGANEKLFF.